A selection of T cell receptor beta chains follows, all from one sample in a study of identical twins. TCRdb ran MiXCR on the 5' RACE reads and lists one entry per CDR3 protein. The data hold about 1.7 million distinct CDR3 sequences, with roughly 35% observed a single time. The source material was cord blood. The receptors derive from a newborn girl in good health. CDR3s include the opening cysteine and the closing phenylalanine or tryptophan. D genes are given only for firm matches. Only part of the rows carry a size: once, few, many, or a class if the clone is expanded.

DNA: TGTGCCAGCAATCGGGGACAGCTCTATTCTGGGGCCAACGTCCTGACTTTC
CDR3: CASNRGQLYSGANVLTF
D: TRBD1
V: TRBV4-2
size: -
J: TRBJ2-6

DNA: TGTGCCAGCAGAAAGGGAGGGGACACAAATCAGCCCCAGCATTTT
CDR3: CASRKGGDTNQPQHF
D: -
V: TRBV14
size: few
J: TRBJ1-5

DNA: TGTGCCAGCAGCTTGTACCAGGGACAGGGCCCAACGCCCCAGCATTTT
CDR3: CASSLYQGQGPTPQHF
D: TRBD1
V: TRBV5-5
size: few
J: TRBJ1-5

DNA: TGTGCCAGCAGTGATCCCGGGACGGCCGACAATGAGCAGTTCTTC
CDR3: CASSDPGTADNEQFF
D: -
V: TRBV25-1
size: few
J: TRBJ2-1

DNA: TGCGCCAGCAGCCTCTTAGCGGGACCTGAGCAGTTCTTC
CDR3: CASSLLAGPEQFF
D: TRBD2
V: TRBV5-1
size: -
J: TRBJ2-1

DNA: TGTGCCAGCAGTGGGGCACCCTACTCCTACGAGCAGTACTTC
CDR3: CASSGAPYSYEQYF
D: -
V: TRBV25-1
size: once
J: TRBJ2-7

DNA: TGTGCCAGCAGCGTTATAGGGGGGACTCCTAACTATGGCTACACCTTC
CDR3: CASSVIGGTPNYGYTF
D: -
V: TRBV11-2
size: few
J: TRBJ1-2

DNA: TGTGCCAGCAGTTACGACCCCGACTATGGCTACACCTTC
CDR3: CASSYDPDYGYTF
D: -
V: TRBV6-6
size: many
J: TRBJ1-2

DNA: TGTGCCAGCAACCCGACAGGGAGGCGCTACGAGCAGTACTTC
CDR3: CASNPTGRRYEQYF
D: -
V: TRBV28
size: -
J: TRBJ2-7

DNA: TGTGCCACCCGCGGGAGATGGTCCAATGAGCAGTTCTTC
CDR3: CATRGRWSNEQFF
D: TRBD2
V: TRBV3-1
size: -
J: TRBJ2-1

DNA: TGCAGTGCTAGAGCCCTTTTAACCCTTAATGAAAAACTGTTTTTT
CDR3: CSARALLTLNEKLFF
D: -
V: TRBV20-1
size: -
J: TRBJ1-4

DNA: TGCAGTGCCTCGGACAGGGATGAGCAGTACTTC
CDR3: CSASDRDEQYF
D: TRBD1
V: TRBV20-1
size: -
J: TRBJ2-5

DNA: TGCAGTGCTAGAGCTCTCCGACTCTCCTCCTACAATGAGCAGTTCTTC
CDR3: CSARALRLSSYNEQFF
D: -
V: TRBV20-1
size: -
J: TRBJ2-1

DNA: TGTGCCAGCAGCTTACAAGGGAGCGGCCAAGAGACCCAGTACTTC
CDR3: CASSLQGSGQETQYF
D: -
V: TRBV7-6
size: few
J: TRBJ2-5

DNA: TGTGCCAGCAGCTTAGTAGGAGGAAGCAGCAATCAGCCCCAGCATTTT
CDR3: CASSLVGGSSNQPQHF
D: -
V: TRBV7-2
size: once
J: TRBJ1-5

DNA: TGTGCCAGCTCACCAGAGGAGCGGGGGGGCCTCTACAATGAGCAGTTCTTC
CDR3: CASSPEERGGLYNEQFF
D: TRBD2
V: TRBV18
size: -
J: TRBJ2-1

DNA: TGCAGTGCTAGAGGAGGCAACAAAAACATTCAGTACTTC
CDR3: CSARGGNKNIQYF
D: -
V: TRBV20-1
size: few
J: TRBJ2-4

DNA: TGTGCCAGCAGTTTTCTGGGACAAAGTGATCTCAATGAGCAGTACTTC
CDR3: CASSFLGQSDLNEQYF
D: -
V: TRBV28
size: -
J: TRBJ2-5

DNA: TGCGCCAGCAGCTTGGCGGACCAAGATACGCAGTATTTT
CDR3: CASSLADQDTQYF
D: -
V: TRBV5-1
size: few
J: TRBJ2-3

DNA: TGTGCCAGCAGCCACCCCGGACTCGATTTCACAGATACGCAGTATTTT
CDR3: CASSHPGLDFTDTQYF
D: -
V: TRBV27
size: few
J: TRBJ2-3